These T cell receptor beta chains were read from a single sample in a study of post-analysis software for immune sequencing data. A single record per CDR3 protein comes from TCRdb applying MiXCR to the PCR reads. The table has approximately 690,000 distinct CDR3 sequences, around 60% seen once. The sequencing sample was made of blood. The receptor source for this set is a girl aged 2 to 10 with multiple sclerosis. CDR3s include the opening cysteine and the closing phenylalanine or tryptophan. Fields, in order: CDR3 length, clone size, D gene, V gene, J gene, CDR3 protein, CDR3 DNA. A D gene is named only where the DNA matches it firmly. Clone size is stated in some rows and not others, as once, few, many or a class when expanded.

>17|NA|TRBD2|TRBV4-1|TRBJ2-3
CASSQEGLAGVADTQYF
TGCGCCAGCAGCCAAGAGGGACTAGCGGGAGTCGCAGATACGCAGTATTTT
>19|NA|TRBD2|TRBV15|TRBJ2-5
CATSRAGLAGVSGRETQYF
TGTGCCACCAGCAGAGCCGGACTAGCGGGAGTCTCGGGAAGAGAGACCCAGTACTTC
>16|NA|TRBD2|TRBV11-2|TRBJ2-3
CASSFGGRVDTDTQYF
TGTGCCAGCAGCTTCGGCGGGAGGGTGGACACAGATACGCAGTATTTT
>14|NA|NA|TRBV10-3|TRBJ2-1
CVITEDRPNNEQFF
TGTGTCATCACCGAAGACAGACCTAACAATGAGCAGTTCTTC
>16|NA|NA|TRBV11-2|TRBJ2-4
CASSLGRRGAKNIQYF
TGTGCCAGCAGCTTAGGACGGAGGGGAGCCAAAAACATTCAGTACTTC
>15|NA|TRBD2|TRBV27|TRBJ2-1
CASREGTNSYNEQFF
TGTGCCAGCAGGGAAGGGACTAACTCCTACAATGAGCAGTTCTTC
>17|NA|NA|TRBV7-9|TRBJ1-2
CASSLGLGAGDDYGYTF
TGTGCCAGCAGCTTAGGGCTGGGGGCAGGGGATGACTATGGCTACACCTTC
>18|NA|NA|TRBV21-1|TRBJ2-1
CASTMIGNRGNDYNEQFF
TGTGCCAGCACAATGATCGGCAACAGGGGGAATGACTACAATGAGCAGTTCTTC
>13|few|NA|TRBV6-4|TRBJ2-1
CASSSDNYNEQFF
TGTGCCAGCAGTTCCGACAACTACAATGAGCAGTTCTTC
>12|NA|NA|TRBV5-1|TRBJ2-5
CASSFYQETQYF
TGCGCCAGCAGCTTTTACCAAGAGACCCAGTACTTC
>16|NA|TRBD1|TRBV11-2|TRBJ2-5
CASSLGTTGLGETQYF
TGTGCCAGCAGCTTAGGGACGACAGGGCTGGGGGAGACCCAGTACTTC
>18|NA|TRBD1|TRBV15|TRBJ1-2
CATSISGTGAISNYGYTF
TGTGCCACCAGCATCTCAGGGACAGGGGCAATTTCTAACTATGGCTACACCTTC
>16|NA|TRBD2|TRBV12-5|TRBJ2-1
CASGAGLAIVKNEQVF
TGTGCTAGTGGTGCGGGACTAGCGATCGTAAAGAATGAGCAGGTCTTC
>14|NA|NA|TRBV6-2/TRBV6-3|TRBJ2-3
CASSNPGGTDTQYF
TGTGCCAGCAGTAACCCTGGTGGTACAGATACGCAGTATTTT
>15|NA|NA|TRBV11-2|TRBJ2-3
CASSLGALTTDTQYF
TGTGCCAGCAGCTTAGGGGCCCTTACCACAGATACGCAGTATTTT
>18|NA|NA|TRBV4-3|TRBJ1-2
CASSQDWGTVLFNYGYTF
TGCGCCAGCAGCCAAGATTGGGGGACGGTACTTTTTAACTATGGCTACACCTTC
>15|NA|TRBD2|TRBV7-9|TRBJ2-1
CASTTYAGGYNEQFF
TGTGCCAGCACCACTTACGCGGGGGGATACAATGAGCAGTTCTTC
>15|NA|NA|TRBV5-5|TRBJ2-3
CASSFVQPSTDTQYF
TGTGCCAGCAGCTTTGTACAGCCGAGCACAGATACGCAGTATTTT
>15|NA|NA|TRBV4-2|TRBJ2-7
CASSQEHSEAYEQYF
TGTGCCAGCAGCCAAGAGCATAGCGAGGCCTACGAGCAGTACTTC
>16|NA|TRBD2|TRBV9|TRBJ2-1
CASSVGGRALYNEQFF
TGTGCCAGCAGCGTAGGCGGGAGGGCCCTTTACAATGAGCAGTTCTTC
>11|NA|NA|TRBV12-5|TRBJ1-1
CASGGLTEAFF
TGTGCCAGTGGGGGGCTAACTGAAGCTTTCTTT
>15|NA|TRBD2|TRBV10-1|TRBJ2-1
CASSDGREHPNEQFF
TGCGCCAGCAGTGACGGGCGGGAGCACCCCAATGAGCAGTTCTTC